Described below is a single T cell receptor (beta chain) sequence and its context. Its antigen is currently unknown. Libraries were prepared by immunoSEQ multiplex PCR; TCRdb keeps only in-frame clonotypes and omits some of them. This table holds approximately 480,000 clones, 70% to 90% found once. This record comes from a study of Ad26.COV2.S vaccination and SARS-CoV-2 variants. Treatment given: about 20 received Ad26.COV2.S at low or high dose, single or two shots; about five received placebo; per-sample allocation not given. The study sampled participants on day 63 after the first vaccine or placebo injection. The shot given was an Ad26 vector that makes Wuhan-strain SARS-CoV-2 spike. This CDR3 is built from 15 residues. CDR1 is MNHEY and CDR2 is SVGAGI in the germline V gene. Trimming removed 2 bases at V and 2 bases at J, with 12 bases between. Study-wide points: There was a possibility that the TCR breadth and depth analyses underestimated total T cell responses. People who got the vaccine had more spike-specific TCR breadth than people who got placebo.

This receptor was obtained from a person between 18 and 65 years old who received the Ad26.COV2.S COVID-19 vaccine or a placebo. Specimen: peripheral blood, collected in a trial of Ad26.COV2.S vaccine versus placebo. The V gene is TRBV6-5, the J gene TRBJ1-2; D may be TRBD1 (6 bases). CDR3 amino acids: CASSYVGQWNYGYTF. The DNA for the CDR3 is TGTGCCAGCAGTTACGTGGGACAATGGAACTATGGCTACACCTTC.